Listed here is a single TCR beta chain. In the study's own analysis: Amplification with reference gene primers provided the estimates of nucleated cell counts. Only in-frame clones appear in the TCRdb table, and some are missing; sequencing was by immunoSEQ multiplex PCR. Clonal size and the V and J genes are those of that table, whereas D and trimming came from the DNA. In the table there are about 25,000 clones, just over 85% of which are singletons. This sample was taken from a study of blood T cell repertoires in COVID-19. The overall study: Specimens from acute and convalescent COVID-19 originated in the United States, Italy and Spain. T cells, B-cell-depleted T cells, or PBMCs provided the cDNA or gDNA that served as material.

CDR3 size: 15 residues. V trimming: 2 bases; J trimming: 8 bases; junction bases outside the gene matches: 9. CDR1 MNHEY and CDR2 SVGAGI come from the germline V gene. The specimen was peripheral blood. This TCR was recovered from a woman aged 80 or older with acute or convalescent COVID-19. The V gene is TRBV6-5, the J gene TRBJ1-2; 9 nucleotides match TRBD1. The DNA of the CDR3 is TGTGCCAGCAGTTACACTGAACAGGGGGCAAGCGGCTACACCTTC. Encoded protein: CASSYTEQGASGYTF.